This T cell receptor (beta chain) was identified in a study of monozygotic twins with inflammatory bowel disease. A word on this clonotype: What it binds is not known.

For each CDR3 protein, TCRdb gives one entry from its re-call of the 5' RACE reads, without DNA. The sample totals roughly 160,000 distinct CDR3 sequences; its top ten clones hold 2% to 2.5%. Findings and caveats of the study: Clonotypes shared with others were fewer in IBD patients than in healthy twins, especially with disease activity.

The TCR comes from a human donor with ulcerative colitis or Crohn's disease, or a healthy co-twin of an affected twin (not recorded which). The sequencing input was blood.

Here the CDR3 reads CASSKVEEPASGSSQETQYF. This sequence joins TRBV21-1 and TRBJ2-5; TCRdb's D call of TRBD2 is untestable without DNA. TRBV21-1 is annotated as a pseudogene. The CDR3 runs to 20 residues.